There are many counts of the clone carrying this T cell receptor beta chain. No antigen is known for it. The junction and the germline gene differ at one end; a read error may be behind it. Looked up from germline, CDR1 is SGHRS and CDR2 is YFSETQ. CDR3 length: 14 amino acids. Each CDR3 protein gets one entry after TCRdb re-called the 5' RACE reads with MiXCR. The table has 1.5 million or so distinct CDR3 sequences, more than 30% seen once. This entry is derived from a study of identical twins. Study outcomes and limitations: Cord blood beta clonotypes that were abundant carried fewer insertions, and memory repertoires showed no such trend.

The TCR sequence derives from a newborn girl in good health. The sequencing sample was made of cord blood. The chain couples TRBV5-1 to TRBJ2-3, with 10 bases fitting TRBD2. The CDR3 protein is CASSSGLAADTQYF. CDR3 nucleotides: TGTGCCAGCAGTTCAGGACTAGCGGCAGATACGCAGTATTTT.